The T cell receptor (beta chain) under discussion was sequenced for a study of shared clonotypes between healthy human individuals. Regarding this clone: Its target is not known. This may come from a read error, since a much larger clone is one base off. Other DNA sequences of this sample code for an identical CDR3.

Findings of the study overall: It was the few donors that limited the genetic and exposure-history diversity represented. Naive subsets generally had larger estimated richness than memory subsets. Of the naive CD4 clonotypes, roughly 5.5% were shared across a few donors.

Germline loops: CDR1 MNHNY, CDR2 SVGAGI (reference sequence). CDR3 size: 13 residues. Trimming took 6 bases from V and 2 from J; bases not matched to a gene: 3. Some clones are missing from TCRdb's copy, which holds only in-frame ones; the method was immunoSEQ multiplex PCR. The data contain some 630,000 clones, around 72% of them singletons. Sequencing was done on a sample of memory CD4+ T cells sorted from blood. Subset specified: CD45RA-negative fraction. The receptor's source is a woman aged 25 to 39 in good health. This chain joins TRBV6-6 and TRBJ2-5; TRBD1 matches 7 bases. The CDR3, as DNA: TGTGCCAGCAGCCGGGACAGTCAAGAGACCCAGTACTTC. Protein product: CASSRDSQETQYF.